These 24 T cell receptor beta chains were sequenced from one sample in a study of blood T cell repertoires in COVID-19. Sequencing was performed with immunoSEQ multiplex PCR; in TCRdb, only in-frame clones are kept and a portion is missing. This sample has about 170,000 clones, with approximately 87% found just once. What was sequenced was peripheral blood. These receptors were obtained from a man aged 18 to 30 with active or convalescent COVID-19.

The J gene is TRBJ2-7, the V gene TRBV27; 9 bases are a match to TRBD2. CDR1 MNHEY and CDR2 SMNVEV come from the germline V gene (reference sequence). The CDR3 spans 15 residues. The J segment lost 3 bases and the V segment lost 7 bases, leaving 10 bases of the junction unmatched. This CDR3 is CASTDSTSGYYEQYF. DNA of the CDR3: TGTGCCAGCACCGACAGCACTAGCGGGTACTACGAGCAGTACTTC.

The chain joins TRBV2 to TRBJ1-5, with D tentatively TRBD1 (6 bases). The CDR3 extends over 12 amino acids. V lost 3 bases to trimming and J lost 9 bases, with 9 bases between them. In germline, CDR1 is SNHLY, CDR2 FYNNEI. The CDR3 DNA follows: TGTGCCAGCAGTGATCTGACAGGGCCCCAGCATTTT. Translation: CASSDLTGPQHF. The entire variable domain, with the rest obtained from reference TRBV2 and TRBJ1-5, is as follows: EPEVTQTPSHQVTQMGQEVILRCVPISNHLYFYWYRQILGQKVEFLVSFYNNEISEKSEIFDDQFSVERPDGSNFTLKIRSTKLEDSAMYFCASSDLTGPQHFGDGTRLSIL.

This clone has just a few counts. In nucleotides, the CDR3 is TGTGCCAGCAGTGGTATACAGGTCGGAGGGTTCATGAACACTGAAGCTTTCTTT. Protein: CASSGIQVGGFMNTEAFF. V and J are TRBV11-2 and TRBJ1-1; a weak D match, TRBD1 (5 bases). Germline V gene lookup returns CDR1 SGHAT and CDR2 FQNNGV. Deletions cut 6 bases from V and 0 bases from J, with 23 bases between. The CDR3 totals 18 residues.

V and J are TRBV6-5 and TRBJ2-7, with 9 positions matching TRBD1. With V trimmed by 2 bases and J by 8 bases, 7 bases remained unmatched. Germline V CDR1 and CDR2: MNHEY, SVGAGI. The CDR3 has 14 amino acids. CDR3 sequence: CASSYGTGYNQQYF. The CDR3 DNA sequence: TGTGCCAGCAGTTACGGGACAGGGTACAACCAGCAGTACTTC.

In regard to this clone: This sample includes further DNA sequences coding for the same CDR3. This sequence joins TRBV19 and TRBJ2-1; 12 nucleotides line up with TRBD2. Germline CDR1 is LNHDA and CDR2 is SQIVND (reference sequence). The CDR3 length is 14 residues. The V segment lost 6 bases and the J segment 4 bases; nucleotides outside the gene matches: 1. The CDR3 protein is CASSLAGGYNEQFF. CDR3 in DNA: TGTGCCAGTAGCCTAGCGGGAGGGTACAATGAGCAGTTCTTC.

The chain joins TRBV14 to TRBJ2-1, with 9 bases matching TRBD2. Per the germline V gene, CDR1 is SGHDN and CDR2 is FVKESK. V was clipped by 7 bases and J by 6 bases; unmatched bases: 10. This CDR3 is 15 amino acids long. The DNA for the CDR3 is TGTGCCAGCACCCGCCGAGGACTAGCGTTCAATGAGCAGTTCTTC. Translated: CASTRRGLAFNEQFF.

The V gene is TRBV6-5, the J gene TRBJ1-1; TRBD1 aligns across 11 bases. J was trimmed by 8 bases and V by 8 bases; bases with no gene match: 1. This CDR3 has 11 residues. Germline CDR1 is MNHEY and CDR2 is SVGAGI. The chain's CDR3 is CASRDRGEAFF. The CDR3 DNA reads TGTGCCAGCCGGGACAGGGGGGAAGCTTTCTTT.

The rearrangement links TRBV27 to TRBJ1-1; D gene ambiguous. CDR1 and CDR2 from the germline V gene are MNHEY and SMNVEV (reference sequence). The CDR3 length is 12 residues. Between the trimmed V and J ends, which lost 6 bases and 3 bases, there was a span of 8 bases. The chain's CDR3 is CASRGSYTEAFF. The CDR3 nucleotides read TGTGCCAGCAGGGGCTCGTACACTGAAGCTTTCTTT.

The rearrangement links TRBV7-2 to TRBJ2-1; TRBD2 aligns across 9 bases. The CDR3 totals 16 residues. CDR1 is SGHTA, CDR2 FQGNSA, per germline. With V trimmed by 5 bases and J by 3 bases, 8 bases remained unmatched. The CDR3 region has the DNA TGTGCCAGCAGCCCCTACCCGACTAGCGGCTACAATGAGCAGTTCTTC. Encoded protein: CASSPYPTSGYNEQFF.

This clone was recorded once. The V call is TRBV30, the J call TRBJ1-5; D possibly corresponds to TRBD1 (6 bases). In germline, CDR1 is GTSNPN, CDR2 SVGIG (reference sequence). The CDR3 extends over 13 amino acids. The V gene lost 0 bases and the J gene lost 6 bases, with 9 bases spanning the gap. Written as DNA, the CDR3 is TGTGCCTGGAGTGTCGAGGGGGTTCAGCCCCAGCATTTT. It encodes CAWSVEGVQPQHF.

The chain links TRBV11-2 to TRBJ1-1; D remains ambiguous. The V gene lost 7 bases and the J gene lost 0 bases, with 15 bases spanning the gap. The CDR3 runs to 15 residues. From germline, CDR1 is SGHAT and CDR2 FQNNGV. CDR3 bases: TGTGCCAGCACCACTCCCGGTCTCATGAACACTGAAGCTTTCTTT. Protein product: CASTTPGLMNTEAFF.

The CDR3 here is CASSIWRQGLNYGYTF. The CDR3 nucleotides are TGTGCCAGTAGTATTTGGAGACAGGGCCTTAACTATGGCTACACCTTC. The chain is built from TRBV19 and TRBJ1-2; 7 nucleotides agree with TRBD1. V gave up 3 bases and J gave up 1 base; unmatched junction bases: 8. The CDR3 length is 16 residues. CDR1 is LNHDA and CDR2 is SQIVND in the germline V gene (reference sequence). Full variable domain (outside the CDR3, taken from reference TRBV19 and TRBJ1-2): DGGITQSPKYLFRKEGQNVTLSCEQNLNHDAMYWYRQDPGQGLRLIYYSQIVNDFQKGDIAEGYSVSREKKESFPLTVTSAQKNPTAFYLCASSIWRQGLNYGYTFGSGTRLTVV.

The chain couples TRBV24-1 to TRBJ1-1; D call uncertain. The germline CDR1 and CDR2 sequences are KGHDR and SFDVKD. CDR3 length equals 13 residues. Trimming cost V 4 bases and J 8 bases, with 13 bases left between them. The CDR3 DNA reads TGTGCCACCAGTGACACCTCGGGGAGAGAAGCTTTCTTT. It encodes CATSDTSGREAFF.

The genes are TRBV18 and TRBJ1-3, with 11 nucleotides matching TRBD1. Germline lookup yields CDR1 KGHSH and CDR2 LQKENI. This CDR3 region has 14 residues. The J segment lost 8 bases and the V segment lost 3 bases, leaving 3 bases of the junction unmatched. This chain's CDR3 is CASSPGTGGDTIYF. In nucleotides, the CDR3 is TGTGCCAGCTCACCCGGGACAGGGGGAGACACCATATATTTT.

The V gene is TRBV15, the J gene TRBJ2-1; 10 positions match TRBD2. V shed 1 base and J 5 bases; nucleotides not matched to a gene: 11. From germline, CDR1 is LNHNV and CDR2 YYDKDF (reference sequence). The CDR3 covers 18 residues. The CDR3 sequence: CATSRVGHSGRRNNEQFF. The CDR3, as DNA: TGTGCCACCAGCAGAGTGGGGCATAGCGGGAGGAGGAACAATGAGCAGTTCTTC.

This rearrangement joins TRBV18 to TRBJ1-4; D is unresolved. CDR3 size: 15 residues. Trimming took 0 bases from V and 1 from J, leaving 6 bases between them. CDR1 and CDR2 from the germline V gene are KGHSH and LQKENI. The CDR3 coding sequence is TGTGCCAGCTCACCACCAGAGGGAACTAATGAAAAACTGTTTTTT. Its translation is CASSPPEGTNEKLFF.

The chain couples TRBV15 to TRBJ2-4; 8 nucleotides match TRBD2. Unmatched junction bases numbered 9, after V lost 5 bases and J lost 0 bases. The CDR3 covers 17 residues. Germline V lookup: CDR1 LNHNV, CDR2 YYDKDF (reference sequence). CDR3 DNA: TGTGCCACCAGCTCCCGAGCGGGGGACCTAGCCAAAAACATTCAGTACTTC. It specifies CATSSRAGDLAKNIQYF.

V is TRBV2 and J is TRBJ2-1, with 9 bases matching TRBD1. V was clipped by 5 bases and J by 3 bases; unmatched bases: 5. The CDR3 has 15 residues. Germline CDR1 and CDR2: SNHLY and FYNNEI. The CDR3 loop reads CASSPGGQGYNEQFF. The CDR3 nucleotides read TGTGCCAGCAGTCCGGGGGGACAGGGCTACAATGAGCAGTTCTTC.

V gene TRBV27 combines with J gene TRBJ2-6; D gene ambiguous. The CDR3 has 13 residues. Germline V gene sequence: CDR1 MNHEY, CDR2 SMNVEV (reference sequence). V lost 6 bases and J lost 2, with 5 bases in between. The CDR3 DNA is TGTGCCAGCAGGTATCCTGGGGCCAACGTCCTGACTTTC. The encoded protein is CASRYPGANVLTF.

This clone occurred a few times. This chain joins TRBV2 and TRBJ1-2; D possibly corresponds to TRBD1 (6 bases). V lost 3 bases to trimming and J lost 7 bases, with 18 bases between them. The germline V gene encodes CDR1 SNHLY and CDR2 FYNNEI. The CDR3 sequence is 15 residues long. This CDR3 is CASSDPAGGAFGYTF. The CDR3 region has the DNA TGTGCCAGCAGTGACCCCGCGGGGGGCGCGTTTGGCTACACCTTC.

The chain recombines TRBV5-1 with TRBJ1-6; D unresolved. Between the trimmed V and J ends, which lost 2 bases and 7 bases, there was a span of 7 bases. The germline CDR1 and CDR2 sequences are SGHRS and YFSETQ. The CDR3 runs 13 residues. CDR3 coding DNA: TGCGCCAGCAGCTTAACTCGGAATTCACCCCTCCACTTT. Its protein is CASSLTRNSPLHF.

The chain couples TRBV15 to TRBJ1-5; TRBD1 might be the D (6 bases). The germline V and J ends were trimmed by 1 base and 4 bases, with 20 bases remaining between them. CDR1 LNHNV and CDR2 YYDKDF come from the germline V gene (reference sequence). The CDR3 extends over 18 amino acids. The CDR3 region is CATSRVRGGRGGNQPQHF. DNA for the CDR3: TGTGCCACCAGCAGAGTTAGGGGGGGCAGGGGAGGAAATCAGCCCCAGCATTTT. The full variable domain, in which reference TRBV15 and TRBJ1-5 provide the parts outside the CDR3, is DAMVIQNPRYQVTQFGKPVTLSCSQTLNHNVMYWYQQKSSQAPKLLFHYYDKDFNNEADTPDNFQSRRPNTSFCFLDIRSPGLGDTAMYLCATSRVRGGRGGNQPQHFGDGTRLSIL.

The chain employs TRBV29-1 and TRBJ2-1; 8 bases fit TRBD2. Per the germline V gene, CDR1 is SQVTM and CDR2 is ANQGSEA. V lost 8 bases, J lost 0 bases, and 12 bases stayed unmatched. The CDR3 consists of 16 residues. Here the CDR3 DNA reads TGCAGCAATCGGGGGGGCGAGGGGAGCTCCTACAATGAGCAGTTCTTC. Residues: CSNRGGEGSSYNEQFF.

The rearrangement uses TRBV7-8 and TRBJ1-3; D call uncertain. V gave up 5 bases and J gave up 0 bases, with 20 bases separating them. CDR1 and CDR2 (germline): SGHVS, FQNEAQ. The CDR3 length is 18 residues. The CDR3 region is CASSLRLKRANSGNTIYF. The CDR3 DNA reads TGTGCCAGCAGCCTTAGACTCAAGCGGGCGAACTCTGGAAACACCATATATTTT. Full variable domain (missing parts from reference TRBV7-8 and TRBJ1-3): GAGVSQSPRYKVAKRGQDVALRCDPISGHVSLFWYQQALGQGPEFLTYFQNEAQLDKSGLPSDRFFAERPEGSVSTLKIQRTQQEDSAVYLCASSLRLKRANSGNTIYFGEGSWLTVV.